Below, one TCR beta chain is given with its context. The sample originates from a study of technical replicates of blood from a handful of donors. Only in-frame clones appear in the TCRdb table, and some are missing; sequencing was by immunoSEQ multiplex PCR. This sample has roughly 82,000 clones; under 95% occur once, and the top ten carry roughly 0.27%. V shed 5 bases and J shed 3 bases, with 11 bases lying between them. CDR1 MDHEN and CDR2 SYDVKM come from the germline V gene. The CDR3 contains 14 residues. Sequenced input: T cells isolated from PBMCs. This chain connects TRBV28 to TRBJ1-5; weak D call: TRBD1 (5 bases). This TCR was recovered from a human donor in good health. CDR3 region: CASSRGNDNQPQHF. CDR3 bases: TGTGCCAGCAGTCGGGGGAACGACAATCAGCCCCAGCATTTT.